The T cell receptor (beta chain) described here comes from a study of response to subunit inactivated influenza vaccine. Germline loops: CDR1 SGHRS, CDR2 YFSETQ. The CDR3 consists of 15 residues. V gave up 0 bases and J gave up 1 base, with 11 bases separating them. General observations from the study: T cells newly recruited by each seasonal influenza vaccination are few, the authors suggested.

TCRdb used MiXCR to reprocess the RT-PCR reads, holding one entry per CDR3 protein. The profile shows approximately 500,000 distinct CDR3 sequences, about 15% of them singletons. This clonotype was seen a handful of times. The antigen remains undetermined. The material sequenced was PBMCs from blood, taken about 12 days after vaccination. The TCR sequence derives from a man aged 50-60 years who received an inactivated influenza vaccine. The rearrangement joins TRBV5-1 to TRBJ2-7; D not resolved. The CDR3 here is CASSLAPAASYEQYF. As DNA, the CDR3 is TGCGCCAGCAGCTTGGCCCCAGCAGCGTCCTACGAGCAGTACTTC.